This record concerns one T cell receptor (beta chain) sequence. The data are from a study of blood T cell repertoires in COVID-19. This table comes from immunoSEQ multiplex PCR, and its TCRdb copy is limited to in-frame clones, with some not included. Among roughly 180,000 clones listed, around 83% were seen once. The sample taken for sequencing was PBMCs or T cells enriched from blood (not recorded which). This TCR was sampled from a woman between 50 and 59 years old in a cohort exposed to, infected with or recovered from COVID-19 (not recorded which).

The CDR3 loop reads CASSLQGTGNTIYF. In DNA, the CDR3 is TGTGCCAGCAGTCTACAGGGAACTGGAAACACCATATATTTT. This chain joins TRBV2 and TRBJ1-3; possibly TRBD1 for D (6 bases). Germline loops: CDR1 SNHLY, CDR2 FYNNEI. This CDR3 region has 14 residues. With 5 bases removed from V and 2 bases from J, the gap between germline ends came to 10 bases.